This entry lists 17 T cell receptor beta chains sequenced from one sample in a study of Ad26.COV2.S vaccination and SARS-CoV-2 variants. Treatment described: about 20 received Ad26.COV2.S at low or high dose, single or two shots; about 5 received placebo; per-sample allocation not given. Specimens were obtained on day 63 following the first vaccine or placebo injection. Assay used: immunoSEQ multiplex PCR; TCRdb lists only in-frame clones, some missing. The sample has approximately 480,000 clones, around 88% seen once. The input for sequencing was peripheral blood, taken in a trial of Ad26.COV2.S vaccine versus placebo. Every receptor here comes from a person aged 18-65 years who received the Ad26.COV2.S COVID-19 vaccine or a placebo.

V gene TRBV9 combines with J gene TRBJ2-2, with TRBD2 identical over 8 bases. Germline CDR1 SGDLS, CDR2 YYNGEE. Unmatched junction bases numbered 17, after V lost 4 bases and J lost 6 bases. This CDR3 region has 18 residues. The CDR3 DNA sequence: TGTGCCAGCAGCCCCGACCTGGACGGGAGGGCCTCATCCGGGGAGCTGTTTTTT. Its protein product is CASSPDLDGRASSGELFF.

This chain joins TRBV6-5 and TRBJ1-6; 7 nucleotides match TRBD1. The V segment lost 6 bases and the J segment 6 bases; nucleotides outside the gene matches: 5. CDR1 is MNHEY and CDR2 is SVGAGI in the germline V gene. The CDR3 is 14 amino acids. As DNA, the CDR3 is TGTGCCAGCAGCCTCGGGACAGTTAATTCACCCCTCCACTTT. This codes for CASSLGTVNSPLHF.

This chain links TRBV28 with TRBJ2-7, with unresolved D. Germline lookup yields CDR1 MDHEN and CDR2 SYDVKM. The CDR3 has 13 residues. Trimming stripped 2 bases from V and 9 bases from J, with 14 bases between. CDR3 DNA sequence: TGTGCCAGCAGTTTAACGGGTAGCATAGCGCAGTACTTC. The encoded protein is CASSLTGSIAQYF.

This clone was picked up a small number of times. J is TRBJ1-1 and V is TRBV4-2, with TRBD1 as a possible D gene (5 bases). CDR1 is LGHNA and CDR2 is YNFKEQ in the germline V gene. Trimming left V 3 bases short and J 5 bases short, with 10 bases between. The CDR3 is 13 amino acids. The CDR3 loop reads CASSQLGGTEAFF. CDR3 sequence (DNA): TGTGCCAGCAGCCAGCTGGGGGGGACTGAAGCTTTCTTT.

J is TRBJ2-1 and V is TRBV9; TRBD2 matches at 9 bases. The V segment lost 3 bases and the J segment 2 bases; nucleotides outside the gene matches: 3. Germline V CDR1 and CDR2: SGDLS, YYNGEE. The CDR3 is made up of 15 amino acids. CDR3 loop: CASSGAGGAYNEQFF. The CDR3 DNA reads TGTGCCAGCAGCGGAGCGGGAGGCGCCTACAATGAGCAGTTCTTC.

The chain links TRBV3-1 (or the pseudogene TRBV3-2) to TRBJ2-1; D gene uncertain. CDR1 is LGHDT, CDR2 YNNKEL, per germline (reference sequence). The CDR3 length is 16 residues. The V gene lost 3 bases and the J gene lost 5 bases, with 17 bases spanning the gap. In DNA, the CDR3 is TGTGCCAGCAGCCACATGGTCCGGGTCGTCGACAATGAGCAGTTCTTC. Translated: CASSHMVRVVDNEQFF.

The V call is TRBV27, the J call TRBJ2-3; D is perhaps TRBD2 (5 bases). The CDR3 runs 15 residues. The germline V gene encodes CDR1 MNHEY and CDR2 SMNVEV (reference sequence). V was shortened by 3 bases and J by 2 bases, with 12 bases between the two germline ends. The CDR3: CASSFGGRPTDTQYF. The CDR3 DNA reads TGTGCCAGCAGTTTCGGCGGGCGCCCCACAGATACGCAGTATTTT.

This chain joins TRBV2 and TRBJ2-1, with TRBD2 as a possible D gene (5 bases). The CDR3 contains 11 residues. Deletions cut 7 bases from V and 8 bases from J, with 9 bases between. Germline lookup yields CDR1 SNHLY and CDR2 FYNNEI. The CDR3 is CASTGFDEQFF. The CDR3 DNA sequence: TGTGCCAGCACGGGGTTCGATGAGCAGTTCTTC.

The chain joins TRBV10-3 to TRBJ2-3; D possibly matches TRBD1 or TRBD2 (5 bases each). Germline V gives CDR1 ENHRY, CDR2 SYGVKD. The CDR3 contains 15 residues. V lost 11 bases and J lost 2, with 20 bases in between. CDR3 bases: TGTGCCGTTGGAGCAGGGACGCGCGACACAGATACGCAGTATTTT. This gives the protein CAVGAGTRDTDTQYF.

This chain connects TRBV7-8 to TRBJ2-7; the D gene is possibly TRBD2 (6 bases). The CDR3 consists of 15 residues. Per the germline V gene, CDR1 is SGHVS and CDR2 is FQNEAQ. V lost 3 bases and J 0 bases, leaving 12 bases between the germline ends. The CDR3 DNA is TGTGCCAGCAGCTTGGGCAGGAGGGCCTCCTACGAGCAGTACTTC. It codes for CASSLGRRASYEQYF.

This clone was recorded once. V and J are TRBV7-2 and TRBJ2-7, with D perhaps matching TRBD2 (5 bases). V was pared by 5 bases and J by 5 bases, with 19 bases between. CDR1 is SGHTA and CDR2 is FQGNSA in the germline V gene. CDR3 size: 15 residues. The DNA of the CDR3 is TGTGCCAGCAGCCACCTAGCACCCTCCATCCACGAGCAGTACTTC. It codes for CASSHLAPSIHEQYF.

The J gene is TRBJ2-2, the V gene TRBV19; a possible D gene is TRBD1 (5 bases). V lost 2 bases, J lost 1 base, and 11 bases lay in between. Germline V lookup: CDR1 LNHDA, CDR2 SQIVND (reference sequence). The CDR3 contains 16 residues. The chain's CDR3 is CASSILTGQNTGELFF. The CDR3 DNA sequence: TGTGCCAGTAGTATATTAACAGGACAGAACACCGGGGAGCTGTTTTTT.

The rearrangement joins TRBV6-5 to TRBJ2-3; D uncertain. The CDR3 contains 11 residues. Germline V gives CDR1 MNHEY, CDR2 SVGAGI. Trimming pared 3 bases from V and 4 bases from J, leaving 2 bases between. The CDR3, as DNA: TGTGCCAGCAGTTATTCAGATACGCAGTATTTT. Protein: CASSYSDTQYF.

The CDR3 coding sequence is TGTGCCAGCAGCCGGATCGGGACAGGGCTGTACGAGCAGTACTTC. It codes for CASSRIGTGLYEQYF. V and J are TRBV9 and TRBJ2-7; TRBD1 matches at 9 bases. This CDR3 contains 15 residues. With V trimmed by 4 bases and J by 4 bases, 9 bases remained unmatched. Germline values: CDR1 SGDLS, CDR2 YYNGEE.

This clone has only one observation. This CDR3 is CASSWWTETYNEQFF. In DNA, the CDR3 is TGCGCCAGCAGCTGGTGGACAGAAACCTACAATGAGCAGTTCTTC. The chain links TRBV5-1 to TRBJ2-1; TRBD1 is a possible D gene (6 bases). Germline CDR1 and CDR2: SGHRS and YFSETQ. The CDR3 spans 15 residues. With 3 bases removed from V and 2 bases from J, the gap between germline ends came to 12 bases.

This clone was recorded a few times. The chain uses TRBV6-2 or TRBV6-3 and TRBJ2-2, with D tentatively TRBD2 (5 bases). Trimming took off 6 bases at V and 5 bases at J, with 16 bases between the two ends. Germline CDR1 MNHEY, CDR2 SVGEGT. The CDR3 extends over 15 amino acids. CDR3 amino acids: CASSFKRVRTGELFF. The CDR3 DNA is TGTGCCAGCAGCTTCAAGAGGGTGCGGACCGGGGAGCTGTTTTTT.

The chain combines TRBV19 with TRBJ2-5, with 9 bases matching TRBD2. The CDR3 is 17 amino acids. Germline V gives CDR1 LNHDA, CDR2 SQIVND (reference sequence). The J segment lost 6 bases and the V segment lost 6 bases, leaving 17 bases of the junction unmatched. CDR3 in DNA: TGTGCCAGTAGCAACTTAGCGGGGGATGCCGGGGGGAAGACCCAGTACTTC. Translating gives CASSNLAGDAGGKTQYF.